This T cell receptor beta chain comes out of a study of shared clonotypes between healthy human individuals. Study-level information: Donors consisted of a couple of women and three men between 18 and 49.

The germline V gene encodes CDR1 ENHRY and CDR2 SYGVKD. This CDR3 spans 13 amino acids. V was shortened by 7 bases and J by 3 bases, with 13 bases between the two germline ends. Sequencing on ten immunoSEQ deep assay plates was performed for unsorted PBMC DNA. Only in-frame clones appear in the TCRdb table, and some are missing; sequencing was by immunoSEQ multiplex PCR. The sample comprises about 450,000 clones, around 79% of which are singletons, and about 13% rests with the top ten. The TCR comes from a woman aged 40 to 50 in good health. Some clones in this sample may be carry-over from other donors' samples. Sequencing was performed on PBMCs. The chain joins TRBV10-3 to TRBJ2-7, with D possibly TRBD2 on 5 matching bases. The CDR3 is CAINTGIGYEQYF. The CDR3 region has the DNA TGTGCCATCAATACCGGGATAGGCTACGAGCAGTACTTC.